This T cell receptor (beta chain) was captured in a study of T cell responses to AZD1222 COVID-19 vaccine. The ends lost 5 bases at V and 3 bases at J; junction bases unmatched: 6. In germline, CDR1 is SGHAT, CDR2 FQNNGV. This CDR3 spans 15 amino acids. Study-wide results and limits: White British people made up most donors, females outnumbered males, and clonal diversity was possibly underestimated. In the spike-specific TCR repertoire, nearly half reportedly target unmutated variant regions. Spike-specific TCRs gained breadth and depth after people received two AZD1222 doses.

Notes on this clone: Its antigen is unidentified.

The table came from immunoSEQ multiplex PCR; TCRdb's copy has only in-frame clones and leaves some out. The sample has tens of thousands of clones; about nine tenths are singletons. The clonotype was recovered from an adult in good health. V usage is TRBV11-2 and J usage is TRBJ2-1, with 8 nucleotides matching TRBD1. Sample: peripheral blood, taken on day 0 of AZD1222 vaccination. The CDR3 here is CASSPRTGNYNEQFF. The CDR3 DNA reads as TGTGCCAGCAGCCCAAGGACAGGGAACTACAATGAGCAGTTCTTC.